This TCR beta chain was profiled in a study of blood T cells in healthy people across ages. Study-level points and caveats: Researchers deemed the diversity estimates from one million T cells underestimates. Donor CMV status, an unknown factor, possibly confounded changes in expanded clonotypes.

It was with a sample-barcoded 5' primer and a J-beta primer mix that a second PCR of roughly 7 to 12 cycles was run. From the 5' RACE reads, TCRdb called clonotypes with MiXCR, one entry per CDR3 protein. The table lists fewer than 1,200,000 distinct CDR3 sequences, less than 25% of them singletons, with 0.65% to 0.75% in the top ten. In the case of this clonotype: No antigen is known for it.

The germline V and J ends were trimmed by 0 bases and 5 bases, with 7 bases remaining between them. CDR1 is SGHAT, CDR2 FQNNGV, per germline. The CDR3 spans 13 residues. This sample also appeared in a second study, on T cells of mothers and their children. That source notes: Around 3 million TCR beta reads per child versus over 10 million per mother.

The clonotype originates from a girl aged 2 to 9 in good health. The chain employs TRBV11-2 and TRBJ1-1; D uncertain. Material: blood. This chain's CDR3 is CASSLDFGTEAFF. The CDR3 DNA reads TGTGCCAGCAGCTTAGATTTCGGTACTGAAGCTTTCTTT.